This TCR beta chain was retrieved from a study of Graves' ophthalmopathy and Graves' hyperthyroidism. General study points: A 13-signature model separated ophthalmopathy from stable hyperthyroidism, reaching 85% to 90% sensitivity and roughly 81% specificity cross-validated. Most thyroid-expanded clonotypes exceeding 0.001 frequency were also found in blood.

Amplification of the TCR beta CDR3 regions used RNA transcripts (as template). The authors performed first-round RT-PCR with HTBI primers and then a second-round multiplex PCR. MiXCR, applied by TCRdb to the multiplex PCR reads, yields one record per CDR3 protein. Of around 1.1 million distinct CDR3 sequences listed, less than 45% were seen once; the top ten hold approximately 10%. In its sample, this clonotype was seen many times. The antigen is not known. Researchers turned away patients with other autoimmune diseases, uncontrolled infections, pregnancy or lactation. This CDR3 has 14 amino acids. V lost 0 bases to trimming and J lost 5 bases, with 11 bases between them. Germline lookup yields CDR1 LNHNV and CDR2 YYDKDF (reference sequence).

Sequencing input: peripheral blood or thyroid tissue (not recorded which). The chain employs TRBV15 and TRBJ2-7; D remains unclear. This TCR was sampled from an adult man with Graves' hyperthyroidism. CDR3 DNA sequence: TGTGCCACCAGCAGAGATTCCCCAGTCGACGAGCAGTACTTC. The encoded protein is CATSRDSPVDEQYF.